Sequencing of this T cell receptor beta chain was carried out in a study of T cell changes during pregnancy in multiple sclerosis. Germline lookup yields CDR1 SGHRS and CDR2 YFSETQ. Deletions cut 0 bases from V and 4 bases from J, with 10 bases between. The CDR3 extends over 14 amino acids. TCRdb keeps only in-frame clones here, not all; method: immunoSEQ multiplex PCR. The top ten clones hold 2.2% of a sample with 70,000 to 100,000 clones, 94% of them seen once. Sequencing used peripheral blood, obtained in the third trimester of pregnancy. This chain links TRBV5-1 with TRBJ1-2; a weak D match, TRBD1 (5 bases). This clonotype was sampled from a female donor with multiple sclerosis, enrolled in a pregnancy study. The chain's CDR3 is CASSLEGPGYGYTF. CDR3 DNA sequence: TGCGCCAGCAGCTTGGAGGGGCCGGGCTATGGCTACACCTTC.